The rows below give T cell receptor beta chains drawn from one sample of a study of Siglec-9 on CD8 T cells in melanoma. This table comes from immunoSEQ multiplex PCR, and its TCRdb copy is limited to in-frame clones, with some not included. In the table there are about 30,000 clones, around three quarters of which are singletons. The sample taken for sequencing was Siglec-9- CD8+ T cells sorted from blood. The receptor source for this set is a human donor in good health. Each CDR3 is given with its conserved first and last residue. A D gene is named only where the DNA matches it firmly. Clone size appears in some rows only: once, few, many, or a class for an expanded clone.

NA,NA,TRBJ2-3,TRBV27,TGTGCCAGCAGTGATACAGATACGCAGTATTTT,CASSDTDTQYF
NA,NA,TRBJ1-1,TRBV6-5,TGTGCCAGCAGGCTGGACAGCTACACTGAAGCTTTCTTT,CASRLDSYTEAFF
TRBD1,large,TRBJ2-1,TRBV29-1,TGCAGCGTTGCCGGGACAGGGGGCTTCAATGAGCAGTTCTTC,CSVAGTGGFNEQFF
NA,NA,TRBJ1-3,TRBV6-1,TGTGCCAGCAGTCGGGGTACTGGAAACACCATATATTTT,CASSRGTGNTIYF
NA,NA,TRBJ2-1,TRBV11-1,TGTGCCAGCAGCCCTCCCCCGGGATCTGAGCAGTTCTTC,CASSPPPGSEQFF
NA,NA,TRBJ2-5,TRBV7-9,TGTGCCAGCAGCTTACGACCCAACCTAATAGAGACCCAGTACTTC,CASSLRPNLIETQYF
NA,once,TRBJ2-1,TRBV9,TGTGCCAGCAGCGTAGGTCTGGGCGCGAATGAGCAGTTCTTC,CASSVGLGANEQFF
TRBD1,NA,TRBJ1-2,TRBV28,TGTGCCAGCAGTCGGGACAGGGACCCTAACTATGGCTACACCTTC,CASSRDRDPNYGYTF
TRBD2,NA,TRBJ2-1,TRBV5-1,TGCGCCAGCAGCTTGGTCCCCCTAGCGGTTTATAATGAGCAGTTCTTC,CASSLVPLAVYNEQFF
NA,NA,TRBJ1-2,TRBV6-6,TGTGCCAGCAGTTACGGGCCAGAGGGCTACACCTTC,CASSYGPEGYTF
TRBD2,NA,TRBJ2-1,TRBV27,TGTGCCAGCAGTTTTCTAGCGGGAGCTTACAATGAGCAGTTCTTC,CASSFLAGAYNEQFF
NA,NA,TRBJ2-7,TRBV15,TGTGCCACCAGCAGAGAGGGGATCTACGAGCAGTACTTC,CATSREGIYEQYF
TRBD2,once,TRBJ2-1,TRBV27,TGTGCCAGCAGTTTTAGTGGCGGGAGTTTCCACAATGAGCAGTTCTTC,CASSFSGGSFHNEQFF
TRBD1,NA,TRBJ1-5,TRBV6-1,TGTGCCAGCAGCGGTGACAGGGGGCGTTTTCAGCCCCAGCATTTT,CASSGDRGRFQPQHF
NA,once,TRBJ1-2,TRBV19,TGTGCCAGTAGGCCGGTCTATGGCTACACCTTC,CASRPVYGYTF
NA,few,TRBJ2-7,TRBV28,TGTGCCAGCAGTTTAGTCTACGAGCAGTACTTC,CASSLVYEQYF
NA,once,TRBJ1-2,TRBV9,TGTGCCAGCAGCACAGGGCTAGGTGGCTACACCTTC,CASSTGLGGYTF
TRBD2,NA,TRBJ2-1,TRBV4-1,TGCGCCAGCAGCCAAGACGAGCTAGCGGGGGGATACAATGAGCAGTTCTTC,CASSQDELAGGYNEQFF
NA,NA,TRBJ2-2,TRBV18,TGTGCCAGCTCACCGACGCCCGCCGGGGAGCTGTTTTTT,CASSPTPAGELFF
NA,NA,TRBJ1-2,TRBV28,TGTGCCAGCGGGTCCGGTGAAAACTATGGCTACACCTTC,CASGSGENYGYTF
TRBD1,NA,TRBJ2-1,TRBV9,TGTGCCAGCGAGACAGGGAGTCACAATGAGCAGTTCTTC,CASETGSHNEQFF
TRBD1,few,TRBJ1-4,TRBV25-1,TGTGCCAGCAGTGAATGGGGACAGGGGAATGAAAAACTGTTTTTT,CASSEWGQGNEKLFF
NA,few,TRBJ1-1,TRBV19,TGTGCCAGTAGCCCCGCCACCACTGAAGCTTTCTTT,CASSPATTEAFF
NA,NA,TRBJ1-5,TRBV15,TGTGCCACCAGCATACAGATAAGGAATCAGCCCCAGCATTTT,CATSIQIRNQPQHF
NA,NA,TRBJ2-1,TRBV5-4,TGTGCCAGCAGCTTGGAGTCCATGGAGCAGTTCTTC,CASSLESMEQFF
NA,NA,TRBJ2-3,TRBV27,TGTGCCAGCAGGTTCCTTAGCGGATTGGCCCCAGATACGCAGTATTTT,CASRFLSGLAPDTQYF
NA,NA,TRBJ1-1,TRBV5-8,TGTGCCAGCAGCTCAGTCAGGGCCACTGAAGCTTTCTTT,CASSSVRATEAFF
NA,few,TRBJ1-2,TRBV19,TGTGCCAGTAGTTACCAGGGGAACTATGGCTACACCTTC,CASSYQGNYGYTF
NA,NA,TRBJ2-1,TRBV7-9,TGTGCCAGCAGCTTAGCCCTCCGGGGTGGGCAATACAATGAGCAGTTCTTC,CASSLALRGGQYNEQFF
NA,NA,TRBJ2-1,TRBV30,TGTGCCTGGAGTGACGCACGGGATGAGCAGTTCTTC,CAWSDARDEQFF
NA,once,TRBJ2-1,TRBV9,TGTGCCAGCAGCGTAGAGACAGGAAACACGGGGAATGAGCAGTTCTTC,CASSVETGNTGNEQFF
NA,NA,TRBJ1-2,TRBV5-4,TGTGCCAGCAGCGGGCGGGGGCGCTTGGGTGGCTACACCTTC,CASSGRGRLGGYTF
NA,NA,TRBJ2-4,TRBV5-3,TGTGCCAGAAGCCTTCAGGAAGGCAAAAACATTCAGTACTTC,CARSLQEGKNIQYF
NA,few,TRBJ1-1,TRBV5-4,TGTGCCAGCATAAGGAACACTGAAGCTTTCTTT,CASIRNTEAFF
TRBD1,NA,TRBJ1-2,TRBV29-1,TGCAGCGTTGAAGACCGGGGGGACAGCAACTATGGCTACACCTTC,CSVEDRGDSNYGYTF
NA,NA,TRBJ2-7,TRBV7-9,TGTGCCAGCAGCTTAGGGTCGGTACAGGGCGGCTCCTACGAGCAGTACTTC,CASSLGSVQGGSYEQYF
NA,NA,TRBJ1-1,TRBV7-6,TGTGCCAGCAGCTTAGGGGGGGCCACTGAAGCTTTCTTT,CASSLGGATEAFF
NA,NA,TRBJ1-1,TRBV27,TGTGCCAGCAGTAGGGCGGGGAACACTGAAGCTTTCTTT,CASSRAGNTEAFF
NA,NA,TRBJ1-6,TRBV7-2,TGTGCCAGCAGCTCCGCAGGGTTGGGAGGACCCCTCCACTTT,CASSSAGLGGPLHF
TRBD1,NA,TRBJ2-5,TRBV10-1,TGCGCCAGCAGTGAGACCCCTCTACAGGGGACGGTAGAGACCCAGTACTTC,CASSETPLQGTVETQYF
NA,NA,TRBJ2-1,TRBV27,TGTGCCAGCGCTGTGACGGGTTACAATGAGCAGTTCTTC,CASAVTGYNEQFF
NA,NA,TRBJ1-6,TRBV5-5,TGTGCCAGCAGCCCGTGGGACATTCGAAATTCACCCCTCCACTTT,CASSPWDIRNSPLHF
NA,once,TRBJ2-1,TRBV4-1,TGCGCCAGCAGCCAGGCGACGGTCGGGGGCTACAATGAGCAGTTCTTC,CASSQATVGGYNEQFF
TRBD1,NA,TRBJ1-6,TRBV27,TGTGCCAGCAGTCAAACAGGGGGCGCCTCCTATAATTCACCCCTCCACTTT,CASSQTGGASYNSPLHF
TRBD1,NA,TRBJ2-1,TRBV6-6,TGTGCCAGCAGTTATCCGGACAGGGTCTTCAATGAGCAGTTCTTC,CASSYPDRVFNEQFF
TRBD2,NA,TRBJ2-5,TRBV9,TGTGCCAGCAGCGTAACGGGGGGAATCCAAGAGACCCAGTACTTC,CASSVTGGIQETQYF
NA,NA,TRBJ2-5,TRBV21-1,TGTGCCAGCAGCAGGGAAAGCGGGGGGAACAAAGAGACCCAGTACTTC,CASSRESGGNKETQYF
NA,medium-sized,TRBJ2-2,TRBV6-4,TGTGCCAGCAGTGATCAGGGGAGTGAGGCCGGGGAGCTGTTTTTT,CASSDQGSEAGELFF
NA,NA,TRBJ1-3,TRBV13,TGTGCCAGCAGCTTAGGCCTTCCGCCGGGCTCTGGAAACACCATATATTTT,CASSLGLPPGSGNTIYF
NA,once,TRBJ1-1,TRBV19,TGTGCCAGTAGTATAGGGCACACTGAAGCTTTCTTT,CASSIGHTEAFF
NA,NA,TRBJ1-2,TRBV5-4,TGTGCCAGCAGCTTGAGGGGGGGTTCGGGAGGCTACACCTTC,CASSLRGGSGGYTF
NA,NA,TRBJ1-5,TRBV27,TGTGCCAGCAGGTCCGCAGTCGGTCCCCAGCATTTT,CASRSAVGPQHF
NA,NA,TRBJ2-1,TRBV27,TGTGCCAGCAGTTTGGTTCCTGAGAGCTCCTACAATGAGCAGTTCTTC,CASSLVPESSYNEQFF
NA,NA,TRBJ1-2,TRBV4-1,TGCGCCAGCAGCCAGGCGATGGCAGAGAGGCCTGAAGGCTACACCTTC,CASSQAMAERPEGYTF
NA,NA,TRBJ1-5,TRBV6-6,TGTGCCAGCAGTAGTCAGGGGATCAATCAGCCCCAGCATTTT,CASSSQGINQPQHF
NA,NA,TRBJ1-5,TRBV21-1,TGTGCCAGCAGCAAACCGGACAGGGTGGCCTATAGCAATCAGCCCCAGCATTTT,CASSKPDRVAYSNQPQHF
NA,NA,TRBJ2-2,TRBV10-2,TGCGCCAGCAGTGAGTTTAGACTATCCAACACCGGGGAGCTGTTTTTT,CASSEFRLSNTGELFF
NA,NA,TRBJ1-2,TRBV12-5,TGTGCTAGTGGTTCTACCCCGGGAGGACACATCTATGGCTACACCTTC,CASGSTPGGHIYGYTF
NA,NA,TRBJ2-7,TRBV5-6,TGTGCCAGCAGTTGGGCCAACGAGCAGTACTTC,CASSWANEQYF
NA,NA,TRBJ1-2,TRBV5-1,TGCGCCAGCAGCATCAAGCGAGGGACTAACTATGGCTACACCTTC,CASSIKRGTNYGYTF